Following are 7 T cell receptor beta chains from one sample sequenced in a study of OX40 agonist ivuxolimab in advanced cancers. Method: immunoSEQ multiplex PCR; TCRdb's copy keeps in-frame clones and lacks some. The sample has approximately 82,000 clones; approximately 85% are singletons. The sample consisted of CD4+ or CD8+ T cells sorted from blood, taken in a trial of the OX40 agonist ivuxolimab. These receptors were taken from an adult with an advanced solid tumor such as melanoma, head and neck, liver or kidney cancer.

The chain uses TRBV19 and TRBJ2-4; unclear D gene. Germline V lookup: CDR1 LNHDA, CDR2 SQIVND (reference sequence). This CDR3 is 16 amino acids long. Trimming cost V 3 bases and J 0 bases, with 12 bases left between them. The CDR3 DNA reads as TGTGCCAGTAGTATTGGGGTCTTTGGAGCCAAAAACATTCAGTACTTC. It is translated as CASSIGVFGAKNIQYF. Looking up the rest from reference TRBV19 and TRBJ2-4 gives the full variable domain: DGGITQSPKYLFRKEGQNVTLSCEQNLNHDAMYWYRQDPGQGLRLIYYSQIVNDFQKGDIAEGYSVSREKKESFPLTVTSAQKNPTAFYLCASSIGVFGAKNIQYFGAGTRLSVL.

The chain joins TRBV4-1 to TRBJ2-5; D ambiguous. The CDR3 totals 13 residues. V was clipped by 1 base and J by 5 bases, with 8 bases between them. From germline, CDR1 is MGHRA and CDR2 YSYEKL. The CDR3 is CASSQALVETQYF. DNA of the CDR3: TGCGCCAGCAGCCAAGCCCTAGTCGAGACCCAGTACTTC.

The rearrangement uses TRBV7-2 and TRBJ1-2; 12 bases align to TRBD1. There are 16 residues in the CDR3. CDR1 is SGHTA, CDR2 FQGNSA, per germline. The V gene end was trimmed by 0 bases and the J gene end by 6 bases; junction bases not matched to a gene: 5. CDR3 region: CASSLAGTGGANGYTF. CDR3 nucleotides: TGTGCCAGCAGCTTAGCCGGGACAGGGGGCGCAAATGGCTACACCTTC.

The chain uses TRBV9 and TRBJ2-1; D is uncertain. The germline V gene encodes CDR1 SGDLS and CDR2 YYNGEE. Trimming pared 3 bases from V and 4 bases from J, leaving 14 bases between. The CDR3 extends over 15 amino acids. The CDR3 nucleotides read TGTGCCAGCAGCGCACCCTCGAACCCGTACAATGAGCAGTTCTTC. It specifies CASSAPSNPYNEQFF.

This clone was observed a few times. The chain recombines TRBV7-2 with TRBJ1-2; D call uncertain. Trimming shortened V by 5 bases and J by 4 bases, and 11 bases separated the two germline ends. This CDR3 is built from 13 residues. CDR1 is SGHTA and CDR2 is FQGNSA in the germline V gene. CDR3 in DNA: TGTGCCAGCAGCGCAAAGTACGTCTATGGCTACACCTTC. Translation: CASSAKYVYGYTF.

The V and J genes are TRBV27 and TRBJ2-3; TRBD2 matches at 9 bases. Germline CDR1 and CDR2: MNHEY and SMNVEV (reference sequence). There are 15 residues in the CDR3. J lost 6 bases, V lost 7 bases, and 11 bases had no gene match. CDR3: CASMERGADWDTQYF. CDR3 nucleotides: TGTGCCAGCATGGAGCGGGGGGCCGACTGGGATACGCAGTATTTT.

This clone was seen only a few times. This chain links TRBV6-5 with TRBJ2-1; no definite D call. CDR1 is MNHEY, CDR2 SVGAGI, per germline. The V gene lost 6 bases and the J gene lost 0 bases, with 9 bases spanning the gap. There are 14 residues in the CDR3. In DNA, the CDR3 is TGTGCCAGCAGAGGACCGAGCTCCTACAATGAGCAGTTCTTC. This translates into CASRGPSSYNEQFF.